A single sample gave rise to the 21 T cell receptor beta chains below, sequenced in a study of blood T cell repertoires in COVID-19. Data came from immunoSEQ multiplex PCR; TCRdb stores just in-frame clones and leaves some out. Among some 330,000 clones listed, approximately 87% were seen once. Material: PBMCs or T cells enriched from blood (not recorded which). The receptors derive from a man in his forties in a cohort exposed to, infected with or recovered from COVID-19 (not recorded which).

V gene TRBV5-1 combines with J gene TRBJ2-3; D unresolved. The V end lost 2 bases, the J end lost 2 bases, and 6 bases lay between the germline ends. The CDR3 length is 13 residues. The germline CDR1 and CDR2 sequences are SGHRS and YFSETQ. The CDR3 sequence is CASSFPHTDTQYF. Written as DNA, the CDR3 is TGCGCCAGCAGCTTCCCCCACACAGATACGCAGTATTTT.

The chain combines TRBV11-3 with TRBJ2-5; TRBD1 aligns across 11 bases. The germline V gene encodes CDR1 SGHNT and CDR2 YENEEA. The CDR3 consists of 15 residues. J was trimmed by 2 bases and V by 4 bases; bases with no gene match: 3. The DNA for the CDR3 is TGTGCCAGCAGCTCCGGACAGGGGGCACAAGAGACCCAGTACTTC. It encodes CASSSGQGAQETQYF. The complete variable domain, with remaining parts taken from reference TRBV11-3 and TRBJ2-5, reads EAGVVQSPRYKIIEKKQPVAFWCNPISGHNTLYWYLQNLGQGPELLIRYENEEAVDDSQLPKDRFSAERLKGVDSTLKIQPAELGDSAVYLCASSSGQGAQETQYFGPGTRLLVL.

In this sample, this clone turned up once. The V call is TRBV24-1, the J call TRBJ2-1; 11 positions match TRBD2. With V trimmed by 5 bases and J by 1 base, 6 bases remained unmatched. There are 17 residues in the CDR3. The V gene's germline CDR1 is KGHDR and CDR2 SFDVKD. CDR3 sequence reads: CATSGVIAGGSYNEQFF. CDR3 sequence (DNA): TGTGCCACCAGTGGGGTAATAGCGGGAGGGTCCTACAATGAGCAGTTCTTC.

V and J are TRBV4-1 and TRBJ2-1; 8 bases agree with TRBD1. V was clipped by 3 bases and J by 3 bases; unmatched bases: 4. Germline V CDR1 and CDR2: MGHRA, YSYEKL. This CDR3 comprises 15 residues. CDR3 DNA: TGCGCCAGCAGCCACGGGACAGGTTTCTACAATGAGCAGTTCTTC. This sequence encodes CASSHGTGFYNEQFF.

This clone came up once. The CDR3 DNA follows: TGTGCCACACTAGACAGGGGGAATGAGCAGTTCTTC. Translated, it gives CATLDRGNEQFF. The rearrangement links TRBV6-5 to TRBJ2-1, with 9 bases matching TRBD1. V lost 10 bases to trimming and J lost 7 bases; unmatched junction nucleotides: 5. The CDR3 is made up of 12 amino acids. Germline V gene lookup returns CDR1 MNHEY and CDR2 SVGAGI.

The CDR3 DNA is TGTGCCAGTAGTAGGACAGGGTATGGCTACACCTTC. Translation gives CASSRTGYGYTF. The J gene is TRBJ1-2, the V gene TRBV19; TRBD1 matches 8 bases. Germline V CDR1 and CDR2: LNHDA, SQIVND (reference sequence). The CDR3 totals 12 residues. Trimming cost V 4 bases and J 5 bases; bases outside gene matches: 0. The full variable domain, its missing parts supplied by reference TRBV19 and TRBJ1-2, is DGGITQSPKYLFRKEGQNVTLSCEQNLNHDAMYWYRQDPGQGLRLIYYSQIVNDFQKGDIAEGYSVSREKKESFPLTVTSAQKNPTAFYLCASSRTGYGYTFGSGTRLTVV.

The chain is built from TRBV9 and TRBJ1-1; D is unclear. The V end lost 2 bases, the J end lost 1 base, and 15 bases lay between the germline ends. CDR1 and CDR2 from the germline V gene are SGDLS and YYNGEE. The CDR3 runs 16 residues. The CDR3: CASSVTTTGRNTEAFF. The CDR3 nucleotides are TGTGCCAGCAGCGTTACTACGACCGGGAGGAACACTGAAGCTTTCTTT.

The V and J genes are TRBV18 and TRBJ1-1, with TRBD1 matching over 8 bases. Germline CDR1 KGHSH, CDR2 LQKENI. This CDR3 comprises 15 residues. The V segment lost 6 bases and the J segment 0 bases; nucleotides outside the gene matches: 6. CDR3 in DNA: TGTGCCAGCTCCTTGACAGGGGCGATGAACACTGAAGCTTTCTTT. Amino acids: CASSLTGAMNTEAFF.

The J gene is TRBJ2-1, the V gene TRBV3-1 (or the pseudogene TRBV3-2); 14 bases line up with TRBD2. V shed 3 bases and J 8 bases; nucleotides not matched to a gene: 3. This CDR3 contains 15 residues. Germline V lookup: CDR1 LGHDT, CDR2 YNNKEL (reference sequence). The CDR3, as DNA: TGTGCCAGCAGCCAGACTAGCGGGAGGGCCGATGAGCAGTTCTTC. Residues: CASSQTSGRADEQFF.

This clone has more than one count but fewer than ten. V usage is TRBV15 and J usage is TRBJ1-4; maybe TRBD1 (5 bases). The V gene's germline CDR1 is LNHNV and CDR2 YYDKDF (reference sequence). The V end was cut by 0 bases, the J end by 7 bases, with 15 bases between. The CDR3 has 16 residues. The CDR3 nucleotides are TGTGCCACCAGCAGAGATCTCACAGGAGTTACTGAAAAACTGTTTTTT. Translated: CATSRDLTGVTEKLFF.

J is TRBJ2-2 and V is TRBV2; 8 nucleotides align to TRBD2. V lost 8 bases to trimming and J lost 2 bases; unmatched junction nucleotides: 1. Germline assignment: CDR1 SNHLY and CDR2 FYNNEI. The CDR3 spans 13 residues. CDR3 in amino acids: CASGTRNTGELFF. In nucleotides, the CDR3 is TGTGCCAGCGGGACTAGAAACACCGGGGAGCTGTTTTTT.

This chain uses TRBV30 with TRBJ1-2; D unresolved. CDR3 length: 11 amino acids. The germline CDR1 and CDR2 sequences are GTSNPN and SVGIG (reference sequence). Trimming left V 3 bases short and J 6 bases short, with 8 bases between. The CDR3 protein is CAWRQPNGYTF. CDR3 nucleotide sequence: TGTGCCTGGAGACAGCCTAATGGCTACACCTTC. The complete variable domain, with remaining parts taken from reference TRBV30 and TRBJ1-2, reads SQTIHQWPATLVQPVGSPLSLECTVEGTSNPNLYWYRQAAGRGLQLLFYSVGIGQISSEVPQNLSASRPQDRQFILSSKKLLLSDSGFYLCAWRQPNGYTFGSGTRLTVV.

V usage is TRBV19 and J usage is TRBJ2-3; 9 bases match TRBD1. The length of the CDR3 is 14 residues. The V and J ends lost 4 bases and 5 bases, in that order; junction bases with no gene match: 4. Germline CDR1 reads LNHDA; CDR2 reads SQIVND (reference sequence). CDR3 region: CASSNRGLGDTQYF. CDR3 in DNA: TGTGCCAGTAGTAACAGGGGGCTCGGAGATACGCAGTATTTT.

The chain carries TRBV28 and TRBJ1-2; D is possibly TRBD1 (6 bases). The length of the CDR3 is 13 residues. Germline assignment: CDR1 MDHEN and CDR2 SYDVKM. V was clipped by 8 bases and J by 8 bases, with 18 bases between them. The CDR3 protein is CASLGGTPLGYTF. CDR3 DNA: TGTGCCAGCCTCGGGGGGACACCCCTAGGCTACACCTTC.

The chain uses TRBV19 and TRBJ1-5, with 8 nucleotides matching TRBD1. V dropped 3 bases and J dropped 1; count of bases not matched to a gene: 5. Germline lookup yields CDR1 LNHDA and CDR2 SQIVND (reference sequence). CDR3 length: 16 residues. As DNA, the CDR3 is TGTGCCAGTAGTATGGCTCAGGGGGCGAGCAATCAGCCCCAGCATTTT. It translates to CASSMAQGASNQPQHF.

This clone was detected only a few times. J is TRBJ2-3 and V is TRBV2; D remains unclear. Trimming pared 7 bases from V and 5 bases from J, leaving 13 bases between. CDR3 size: 13 residues. The germline CDR1 and CDR2 sequences are SNHLY and FYNNEI. CDR3: CASTPLERDTQYF. CDR3 coding DNA: TGTGCCAGCACCCCCCTGGAGCGAGATACGCAGTATTTT.

This clone appeared once. This chain links TRBV28 with TRBJ2-4; 8 bases are a match to TRBD2. Trimming at V came to 11 bases and at J to 0 bases, leaving 9 bases not matched to a gene. Per the germline V gene, CDR1 is MDHEN and CDR2 is SYDVKM. The CDR3 is 15 residues long. The CDR3: CARGGHRLAKNIQYF. The CDR3 nucleotides are TGTGCCCGCGGGGGGCACCGGCTAGCCAAAAACATTCAGTACTTC.

This clone turned up a few times. The chain joins TRBV7-9 to TRBJ1-1; weak D call: TRBD1 (5 bases). Trimming stripped 5 bases from V and 11 bases from J, with 18 bases between. This CDR3 has 13 amino acids. Germline loops: CDR1 SEHNR, CDR2 FQNEAQ (reference sequence). The CDR3 nucleotides are TGTGCCAGCAGCCCGGACCAGGATCGGGGGGCTTTCTTT. It encodes CASSPDQDRGAFF.

This chain links TRBV29-1 with TRBJ1-4; the D gene is possibly TRBD1 (5 bases). The CDR3 is 12 residues long. Germline V CDR1 and CDR2: SQVTM, ANQGSEA. V dropped 7 bases and J dropped 7 bases, with 13 bases sitting between them. In DNA form, the CDR3 reads TGCAGCGCCGGGGGACTGAGTGAAAAACTGTTTTTT. Translated: CSAGGLSEKLFF.

The chain recombines TRBV9 with TRBJ1-2, with 7 positions matching TRBD1. This CDR3 has 16 residues. V lost 4 bases, J lost 7 bases, and 16 bases stayed unmatched. The germline gives CDR1 SGDLS, CDR2 YYNGEE. DNA of the CDR3: TGTGCCAGCAGCCCCGCAGGGGGTCCCTTTTTGTTTGGCTACACCTTC. This gives the protein CASSPAGGPFLFGYTF.

In this sample, this clone turned up once. The chain's CDR3 is CASSELRDTFFNQPQHF. CDR3 nucleotide sequence: TGTGCCAGCAGTGAACTTAGGGACACTTTCTTCAATCAGCCCCAGCATTTT. The chain carries TRBV6-1 and TRBJ1-5, with D perhaps TRBD1 (6 bases). Trimming shortened V by 2 bases and J by 3 bases, and 17 bases separated the two germline ends. The CDR3 spans 17 residues. In germline, CDR1 is MNHNS, CDR2 SASEGT.